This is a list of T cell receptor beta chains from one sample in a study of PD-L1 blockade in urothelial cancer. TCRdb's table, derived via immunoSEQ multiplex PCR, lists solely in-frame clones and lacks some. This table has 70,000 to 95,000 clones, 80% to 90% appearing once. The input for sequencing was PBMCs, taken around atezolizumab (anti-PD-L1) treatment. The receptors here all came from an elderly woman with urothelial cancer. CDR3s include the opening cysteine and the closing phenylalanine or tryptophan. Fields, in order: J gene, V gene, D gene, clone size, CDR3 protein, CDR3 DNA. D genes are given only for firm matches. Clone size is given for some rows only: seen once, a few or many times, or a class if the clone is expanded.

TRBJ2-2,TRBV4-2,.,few,CASSRPQGGELFF,TGTGCCAGCAGCCGACCGCAGGGCGGGGAGCTGTTTTTT
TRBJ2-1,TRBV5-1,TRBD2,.,CASSPGLAGGNEQFF,TGCGCCAGCAGCCCGGGACTAGCGGGGGGGAATGAGCAGTTCTTC
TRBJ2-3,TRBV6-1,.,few,CASSEGTFTDTQYF,TGTGCCAGCAGTGAAGGGACTTTCACAGATACGCAGTATTTT
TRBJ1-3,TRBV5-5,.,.,CASNSPGPGAGNTIYF,TGTGCCAGCAACTCCCCGGGCCCGGGGGCTGGAAACACCATATATTTT
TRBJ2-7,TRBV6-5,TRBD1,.,CASSRGTGSFLEQYF,TGTGCCAGCAGTCGAGGGACAGGGTCGTTTCTCGAGCAGTACTTC
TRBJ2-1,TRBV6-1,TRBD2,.,CASSARRLAGGPGEFF,TGTGCCAGCAGTGCCAGGAGACTAGCGGGAGGGCCGGGTGAGTTCTTC
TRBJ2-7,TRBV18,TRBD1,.,CASSPQGTGGFEQYF,TGTGCCAGCTCCCCCCAGGGGACAGGGGGCTTCGAGCAGTACTTC
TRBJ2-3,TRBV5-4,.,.,CASSLGRRPDTQYF,TGTGCCAGCAGCTTGGGGAGGAGGCCAGATACGCAGTATTTT
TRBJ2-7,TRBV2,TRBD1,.,CASRRQGAVYEQYF,TGTGCCAGCAGAAGACAGGGGGCTGTGTACGAGCAGTACTTC
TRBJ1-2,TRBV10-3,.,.,CAIRAGFADYGYTF,TGTGCCATCAGGGCGGGCTTCGCGGACTATGGCTACACCTTC
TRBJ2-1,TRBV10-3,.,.,CATQELANEQFF,TGTGCCACTCAAGAACTAGCAAATGAGCAGTTCTTC
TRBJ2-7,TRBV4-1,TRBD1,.,CASSQDQQGALREQYF,TGCGCCAGCAGCCAAGACCAACAGGGGGCTCTTCGGGAGCAGTACTTC
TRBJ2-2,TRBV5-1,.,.,CASSREQFTGELFF,TGCGCCAGCAGCAGAGAACAGTTCACCGGGGAGCTGTTTTTT
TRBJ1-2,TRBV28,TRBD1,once,CASSFNRGRYGYTF,TGTGCCAGCAGTTTCAACAGGGGGCGCTATGGCTACACCTTC
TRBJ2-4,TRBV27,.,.,CASSSRQLAKNIQYF,TGTGCCAGCAGTTCCCGACAGTTAGCCAAAAACATTCAGTACTTC
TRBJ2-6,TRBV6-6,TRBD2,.,CASTPSGLSGANVLTF,TGTGCCAGCACGCCTAGCGGCCTCTCTGGGGCCAACGTCCTGACTTTC
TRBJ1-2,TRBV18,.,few,CASSPTRGSNYGYTF,TGTGCCAGCTCACCGACTCGAGGTAGTAACTATGGCTACACCTTC
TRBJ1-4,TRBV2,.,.,CASRTPRADYEKLFF,TGTGCCAGCAGGACCCCGAGGGCCGATTATGAAAAACTGTTTTTT
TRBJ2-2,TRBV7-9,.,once,CASTLMRGQSTGELFF,TGTGCCAGCACCCTTATGCGGGGGCAGAGCACCGGGGAGCTGTTTTTT
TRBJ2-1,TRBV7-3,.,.,CASSDGPQYEQFF,TGTGCCAGCAGCGATGGCCCACAATATGAGCAGTTCTTC
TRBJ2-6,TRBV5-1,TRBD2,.,CASSIGTSGSSSGANVLTF,TGCGCCAGCAGCATCGGGACTAGCGGGAGTTCGTCTGGGGCCAACGTCCTGACTTTC
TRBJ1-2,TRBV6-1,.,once,CASSELLSGTLDGYTF,TGTGCCAGCAGTGAACTCCTATCCGGGACACTCGATGGCTACACCTTC
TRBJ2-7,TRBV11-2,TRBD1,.,CASSLPTGDQYF,TGTGCCAGCAGCTTACCGACAGGGGATCAGTACTTC
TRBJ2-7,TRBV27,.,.,CASSLSLGEVPYEQYF,TGTGCCAGCAGTTTATCACTGGGGGAGGTTCCCTACGAGCAGTACTTC
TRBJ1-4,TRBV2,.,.,CASSGQAINEKLFF,TGTGCCAGCAGTGGACAGGCGATTAATGAAAAACTGTTTTTT
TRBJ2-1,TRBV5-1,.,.,CASSLDGTPIGSYNEQFF,TGCGCCAGCAGCTTGGACGGGACTCCCATCGGGTCCTACAATGAGCAGTTCTTC
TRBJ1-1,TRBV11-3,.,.,CASSFTPNTEAFF,TGTGCCAGCAGTTTCACTCCGAACACTGAAGCTTTCTTT
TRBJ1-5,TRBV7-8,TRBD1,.,CASSLGQAGQPQHF,TGTGCCAGCAGCTTGGGACAGGCTGGGCAGCCCCAGCATTTT
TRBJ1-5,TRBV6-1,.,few,CASSEFYSPNQPQHF,TGTGCCAGCAGTGAATTTTACAGCCCCAATCAGCCCCAGCATTTT
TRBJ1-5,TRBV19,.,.,CASNGHVSNQPQHF,TGTGCCAGTAATGGACACGTTAGCAATCAGCCCCAGCATTTT
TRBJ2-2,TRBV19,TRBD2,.,CASSLEAGRPGELFF,TGTGCCAGTAGCCTGGAAGCGGGGAGGCCCGGGGAGCTGTTTTTT
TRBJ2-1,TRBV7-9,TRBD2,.,CASRSGPSGRAVWEQFF,TGTGCCAGCAGGTCGGGGCCTAGCGGGAGGGCCGTTTGGGAGCAGTTCTTC
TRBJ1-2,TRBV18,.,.,CASSPPKLSDYGYTF,TGTGCCAGCTCACCACCGAAACTGTCGGACTATGGCTACACCTTC
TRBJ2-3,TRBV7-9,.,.,CASSPRGPDTQYF,TGTGCCAGCAGCCCGCGTGGGCCAGATACGCAGTATTTT
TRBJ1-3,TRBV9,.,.,CASSVKDSGNTIYF,TGTGCCAGCAGCGTAAAAGACAGTGGAAACACCATATATTTT
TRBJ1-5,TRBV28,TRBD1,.,CASSFRQGRGNQPQHF,TGTGCCAGCAGTTTCCGACAGGGTCGAGGCAATCAGCCCCAGCATTTT
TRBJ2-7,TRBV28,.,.,CASSLGAVSYEQYF,TGTGCCAGCAGTCTAGGGGCCGTCTCCTACGAGCAGTACTTC
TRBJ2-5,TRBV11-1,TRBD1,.,CASSFDGQGVWETQYF,TGTGCCAGCAGCTTCGATGGACAGGGCGTTTGGGAGACCCAGTACTTC
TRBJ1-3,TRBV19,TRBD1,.,CASRATGGYGNTIYF,TGTGCCAGTAGGGCAACAGGGGGCTATGGAAACACCATATATTTT
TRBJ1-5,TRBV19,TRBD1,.,CASSKGTASNQPQHF,TGTGCCAGTAGTAAAGGGACAGCTAGCAATCAGCCCCAGCATTTT
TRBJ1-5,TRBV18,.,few,CASSPQSGRDNQPQHF,TGTGCCAGCTCACCACAGTCAGGTAGAGACAATCAGCCCCAGCATTTT